A single sample is the source of the 27 T cell receptor beta chains below, sequenced in a study of cytomegalovirus exposure and HLA in healthy donors. The PCR ran on 60 Vbeta and 13 Jbeta primers. Using immunoSEQ multiplex PCR, the repertoire was profiled, and TCRdb retains in-frame clones only, with some absent. The data show more than 80,000 clones, about 85% seen once. Sequenced sample: PBMCs. The receptor source for this set is a female donor in good health and CMV-seropositive.

V and J are TRBV4-1 and TRBJ1-2, with 11 positions matching TRBD1. Trimming at V came to 3 bases and at J to 7 bases, leaving 13 bases not matched to a gene. The CDR3 runs 17 residues. Germline loops: CDR1 MGHRA, CDR2 YSYEKL. The CDR3 reads CASSHAVHRTGGCGYTF. CDR3 DNA: TGCGCCAGCAGCCACGCGGTTCATAGGACAGGGGGCTGTGGCTACACCTTC.

J is TRBJ1-2 and V is TRBV9; D is perhaps TRBD1 (5 bases). Germline V gene sequence: CDR1 SGDLS, CDR2 YYNGEE. V was pared by 1 base and J by 2 bases, with 6 bases between. The CDR3 contains 13 residues. CDR3 in DNA: TGTGCCAGCAGCGTACGGGGGAACTATGGCTACACCTTC. Translated: CASSVRGNYGYTF. Full variable domain (remainder filled in from reference TRBV9 and TRBJ1-2): DSGVTQTPKHLITATGQRVTLRCSPRSGDLSVYWYQQSLDQGLQFLIQYYNGEERAKGNILERFSAQQFPDLHSELNLSSLELGDSALYFCASSVRGNYGYTFGSGTRLTVV.

The chain joins TRBV27 to TRBJ2-5; TRBD2 agrees at 7 bases. Judging by the DNA end, TRBJ2-7 fits better; the J call may be wrong. There are 15 residues in the CDR3. Looked up from germline, CDR1 is MNHEY and CDR2 is SMNVEV (reference sequence). This CDR3 is CASSFKRDSFYEQYF. The CDR3 DNA is TGTGCCAGCAGTTTTAAGCGGGACTCCTTCTACGAGCAGTACTTC.

This chain links TRBV7-6 with TRBJ1-1; D gene ambiguous. With 1 base removed from V and 4 bases from J, the gap between germline ends came to 4 bases. CDR3 length: 12 amino acids. Germline CDR1 is SGHVS and CDR2 is FNYEAQ. The CDR3 is CASSLGSTEAFF. The CDR3 DNA reads as TGTGCCAGCAGCTTAGGGAGCACTGAAGCTTTCTTT.

J is TRBJ2-7 and V is TRBV7-2; 10 bases agree with TRBD2. Losses at the gene ends were 1 base for V and 5 bases for J; bases not matched to a gene: 8. In germline, CDR1 is SGHTA, CDR2 FQGNSA. This CDR3 comprises 16 residues. DNA for the CDR3: TGTGCCAGCAGCTTAGAAAATAGCGGGGGGTCACACGAGCAGTACTTC. Residues: CASSLENSGGSHEQYF.

The count of this clone is one. This rearrangement joins TRBV27 to TRBJ2-7, with TRBD2 as a possible D gene (5 bases). Trimming left V 5 bases short and J 5 bases short, with 19 bases between. The CDR3 sequence is 15 residues long. CDR1 is MNHEY and CDR2 is SMNVEV in the germline V gene (reference sequence). CDR3 nucleotide sequence: TGTGCCAGCAGTCCCACCGACCTAGCAGCCCACGAGCAGTACTTC. This gives the protein CASSPTDLAAHEQYF.

The chain uses TRBV10-3 and TRBJ1-4, with no clear D. Germline-derived CDR1 and CDR2 are ENHRY and SYGVKD. There are 13 residues in the CDR3. V dropped 8 bases and J dropped 3 bases, with 10 bases sitting between them. In nucleotides, the CDR3 is TGTGCCATCGGCCGGGGTCCTAATGAAAAACTGTTTTTT. Translated, it gives CAIGRGPNEKLFF.

The genes are TRBV5-5 and TRBJ1-2; TRBD1 aligns across 9 bases. CDR3 length: 17 amino acids. With 3 bases clipped from V and 5 bases from J, the junction kept 14 bases outside the gene matches. The germline V gene has CDR1 SGHKS and CDR2 YYEKEE (reference sequence). This chain's CDR3 is CASSSTIQGAQIYGYTF. The DNA for the CDR3 is TGTGCCAGCAGCTCGACGATACAGGGGGCCCAAATTTATGGCTACACCTTC.

The chain uses TRBV18 and TRBJ1-2, with 9 bases that match TRBD1. The V segment lost 6 bases and the J segment 4 bases; nucleotides outside the gene matches: 6. The germline V gene has CDR1 KGHSH and CDR2 LQKENI. The length of the CDR3 is 14 residues. CDR3 region: CASSPKTGGYGYTF. CDR3 coding DNA: TGTGCCAGCTCTCCTAAGACAGGGGGCTATGGCTACACCTTC.

The gene calls are TRBV10-1 and TRBJ1-1; D call uncertain. V lost 3 bases and J lost 6, with 14 bases in between. Germline values: CDR1 WNHNN, CDR2 SYGVQD (reference sequence). The CDR3 length is 14 residues. The CDR3 bases are TGCGCCAGCAGTGATAATGGAAGGAGCCCTGAAGCTTTCTTT. Encoded protein: CASSDNGRSPEAFF.

The chain has TRBV5-4 and TRBJ2-7; TRBD2 matches 7 bases. This CDR3 has 12 residues. Germline CDR1 and CDR2: SGHNT and YYREEE (reference sequence). V lost 6 bases, J lost 6 bases, and 6 bases stayed unmatched. The CDR3 region is CASTQGEGEQYF. In nucleotides, the CDR3 is TGTGCCAGCACCCAAGGGGAGGGCGAGCAGTACTTC.

The chain has TRBV21-1 and TRBJ2-7; the table names TRBD1, a call not compared with the DNA. TRBV21-1 is a pseudogene. This CDR3 has 20 residues. DNA for the CDR3: TGTGCCAGCAGCAAAGATGGCCCTACCACGGACAGGGGGAACTCCTACGGGCAGTACTTC. Its translation: CASSKDGPTTDRGNSYGQYF.

The rearrangement uses TRBV5-8 and TRBJ2-5; the D is unclear. The CDR3 spans 14 residues. V lost 1 base, J lost 1 base, and 8 bases lay in between. Germline V gives CDR1 SGHTS, CDR2 YDEGEE. The CDR3 protein is CASSLLASQETQYF. The CDR3, as DNA: TGTGCCAGCAGCTTGTTAGCCTCCCAAGAGACCCAGTACTTC.

The chain couples TRBV2 to TRBJ2-1; 7 bases align to TRBD2. Per the germline V gene, CDR1 is SNHLY and CDR2 is FYNNEI. The CDR3 runs 15 residues. The J segment lost 4 bases and the V segment lost 9 bases, leaving 12 bases of the junction unmatched. CDR3 amino acids: CASSPDAGDYNEQFF. The CDR3 DNA is TGTGCCAGTAGCCCGGATGCGGGAGATTACAATGAGCAGTTCTTC.

The chain is built from TRBV10-3 and TRBJ1-1; TRBD1 aligns across 8 bases. V was clipped by 6 bases and J by 7 bases; unmatched bases: 7. The CDR3 consists of 13 residues. CDR1 and CDR2 from the germline V gene are ENHRY and SYGVKD. Written as DNA, the CDR3 is TGTGCCATCAGGAAAGACAGGGGAGGTGAAGCTTTCTTT. It translates to CAIRKDRGGEAFF.

The chain is built from TRBV30 and TRBJ2-1; TRBD2 matches at 8 bases. Trimming cost V 2 bases and J 7 bases; bases outside gene matches: 13. Germline V gives CDR1 GTSNPN, CDR2 SVGIG (reference sequence). CDR3 length: 16 amino acids. Here the CDR3 DNA reads TGTGCCTGGAGTCCACACGGCGGGAGGTTTGCAAATGAGCAGTTCTTC. As protein: CAWSPHGGRFANEQFF.

J is TRBJ1-1 and V is TRBV18; TRBD1 matches 8 bases. Germline V gene data show CDR1 as KGHSH and CDR2 as LQKENI. This CDR3 spans 15 amino acids. V trimming: 5 bases; J trimming: 1 base; junction bases outside the gene matches: 6. The CDR3 protein is CASSSSGTGNTEAFF. In DNA, the CDR3 is TGTGCCAGCTCATCATCCGGGACAGGGAACACTGAAGCTTTCTTT.

The chain carries TRBV27 and TRBJ2-1; the D gene is possibly TRBD2 (5 bases). The CDR3 covers 14 residues. Germline CDR1 and CDR2: MNHEY and SMNVEV (reference sequence). V shed 0 bases and J shed 6 bases, with 9 bases lying between them. CDR3 amino acids: CASSLSPSSNEQFF. The DNA of the CDR3 is TGTGCCAGCAGTTTATCCCCTAGCAGCAATGAGCAGTTCTTC.

CDR3 residues: CSARTDSSYEQYF. The CDR3 DNA sequence: TGCAGCGCCAGGACAGATAGCTCCTACGAGCAGTACTTC. V gene TRBV29-1 combines with J gene TRBJ2-7; perhaps TRBD1 as D (6 bases). Germline V gene lookup returns CDR1 SQVTM and CDR2 ANQGSEA. The CDR3 loop spans 13 amino acids. Trimming took off 7 bases at V and 0 bases at J, with 13 bases between the two ends.

The chain recombines TRBV4-1 with TRBJ1-2; D unresolved. This CDR3 has 14 residues. Trimming stripped 0 bases from V and 4 bases from J, with 9 bases between. Germline V gene lookup returns CDR1 MGHRA and CDR2 YSYEKL. CDR3 region: CASSQDEGGYGYTF. Here the CDR3 DNA reads TGCGCCAGCAGCCAAGACGAGGGCGGCTATGGCTACACCTTC.

The chain joins TRBV6-1 to TRBJ2-7; TRBD2 agrees at 11 bases. This CDR3 has 15 residues. Germline CDR1 MNHNS, CDR2 SASEGT. Trimming removed 2 bases from V and 3 bases from J; junction bases left unmatched: 3. Here the CDR3 reads CASSELAGGIYEQYF. The CDR3 coding sequence is TGTGCCAGCAGTGAACTAGCGGGGGGCATCTACGAGCAGTACTTC.

J is TRBJ1-1 and V is TRBV29-1; D possibly corresponds to TRBD1 (6 bases). Looked up from germline, CDR1 is SQVTM and CDR2 is ANQGSEA. With 6 bases removed from V and 6 bases from J, the gap between germline ends came to 14 bases. This CDR3 is 12 amino acids long. In DNA form, the CDR3 reads TGCAGCGTAAATGCGGCAGGGGCTGAAGCTTTCTTT. Translating it yields CSVNAAGAEAFF.

The chain has TRBV28 and TRBJ2-3; D is possibly TRBD1 (5 bases). This CDR3 has 11 residues. V shed 11 bases and J shed 0 bases, with 6 bases lying between them. CDR1 is MDHEN, CDR2 SYDVKM, per germline. Here the CDR3 reads CAGASTDTQYF. The CDR3 DNA sequence: TGTGCCGGGGCTAGCACAGATACGCAGTATTTT. Together with reference TRBV28 and TRBJ2-3, the CDR3 gives the full variable domain: DVKVTQSSRYLVKRTGEKVFLECVQDMDHENMFWYRQDPGLGLRLIYFSYDVKMKEKGDIPEGYSVSREKKERFSLILESASTNQTSMYLCAGASTDTQYFGPGTRLTVL.

The gene calls are TRBV7-3 and TRBJ2-1; TRBD2 matches at 9 bases. Germline CDR1 is SGHTA and CDR2 is FQGTGA. CDR3 length: 15 residues. With V trimmed by 2 bases and J by 8 bases, 7 bases remained unmatched. The CDR3 DNA reads as TGTGCCAGCAGCTTAGGCGGGAGGGCCAATCATGAGCAGTTCTTC. This encodes CASSLGGRANHEQFF.

The chain recombines TRBV15 with TRBJ1-1; D remains unclear. CDR3 size: 16 residues. Trimming took 1 base from V and 3 from J, leaving 15 bases between them. CDR1 is LNHNV and CDR2 is YYDKDF in the germline V gene (reference sequence). CDR3 sequence: CATSRGTATRDTEAFF. The CDR3 DNA sequence: TGTGCCACCAGCAGAGGAACGGCCACCCGGGACACTGAAGCTTTCTTT.

CDR3 amino acids: CASSRESNYGYTF. CDR3 nucleotide sequence: TGCGCCAGCAGCCGAGAGTCTAACTATGGCTACACCTTC. The chain links TRBV5-1 to TRBJ1-2; unclear D gene. CDR3 size: 13 residues. Trimming left V 4 bases short and J 0 bases short, with 7 bases between. Germline V gives CDR1 SGHRS, CDR2 YFSETQ.

The chain is built from TRBV2 and TRBJ2-3; D gene uncertain. The length of the CDR3 is 15 residues. V gave up 3 bases and J gave up 5 bases, with 15 bases separating them. CDR1 and CDR2 (germline): SNHLY, FYNNEI. The CDR3 here is CASSDKVWSEDTQYF. The CDR3 bases are TGTGCCAGCAGTGACAAGGTCTGGAGTGAAGATACGCAGTATTTT.